The clone carrying this T cell receptor (beta chain) was counted ten times or more. Its antigen remains unknown. Trimming left V 1 base short and J 4 bases short, with 15 bases between. The CDR3 spans 15 residues. Per the germline V gene, CDR1 is SGHRS and CDR2 is YFSETQ. The sample is drawn from a study of neurological immune-mediated disorders. Looking at the study overall: Of the multiple sclerosis patients, 34 in total, roughly 30 were relapsing-remitting and 3 were secondary progressive.

Whole-study findings and limits: The study found no CDR3 amino acid sequences shared by expanded clones across subjects, suggesting private repertoires in all groups. HTLV-1-associated myelopathy led in TCR clonal expansion, while multiple sclerosis ranked lowest, below healthy controls.

Synthesis of cDNA used 5'RACE (with 10-nucleotide random UMIs). Each CDR3 protein is one row after TCRdb ran MiXCR on the 5' RACE reads. Found here are some 76,000 distinct CDR3 sequences, roughly 3.1% of them singletons; the top ten hold 4% to 6.5%. The gene calls are TRBV5-1 and TRBJ2-7; maybe TRBD2 (6 bases). Sequenced material: PBMCs. The TCR comes from a woman aged 50 to 60 with multiple sclerosis. The CDR3 DNA is TGCGCCAGCAGCTTGATGACCGGGAGTACGTACGAGCAGTACTTC. Encoded protein: CASSLMTGSTYEQYF.